The 24 T cell receptor beta chains reported below all come from one sample, sequenced in a study of a mutant IDH1 vaccine in newly diagnosed glioma. Time point: week 5, during vaccination. Every vaccine dose comprised 300 ug of mutant IDH1 20-mer peptide plus topical imiquimod. The table came from immunoSEQ multiplex PCR; TCRdb's copy has only in-frame clones and leaves some out. This sample carries about 51,000 clones, just under 80% of them seen once, and the ten largest clones take about 1.8%. These TCRs are of unknown antigen specificity. Material: PBMCs, obtained from a glioma patient whose treatment included an IDH1 peptide vaccine. Source of these receptors: a woman aged 40 to 50 with glioma.

This chain links TRBV19 with TRBJ1-1, with D hard to call. V lost 7 bases, J lost 0 bases, and 12 bases lay in between. Per the germline V gene, CDR1 is LNHDA and CDR2 is SQIVND (reference sequence). The CDR3 is 14 residues long. The CDR3 sequence: CASNDVGMNTEAFF. CDR3 sequence (DNA): TGTGCCAGTAATGACGTCGGCATGAACACTGAAGCTTTCTTT. The full variable domain, in which reference TRBV19 and TRBJ1-1 provide the parts outside the CDR3, is DGGITQSPKYLFRKEGQNVTLSCEQNLNHDAMYWYRQDPGQGLRLIYYSQIVNDFQKGDIAEGYSVSREKKESFPLTVTSAQKNPTAFYLCASNDVGMNTEAFFGQGTRLTVV.

In this sample, this clone turned up a few times. The chain recombines TRBV19 with TRBJ1-1; possibly TRBD1 for D (6 bases). This CDR3 has 14 residues. The V end was cut by 7 bases, the J end by 1 base, with 13 bases between. Germline CDR1 LNHDA, CDR2 SQIVND (reference sequence). CDR3 bases: TGTGCCAGTACCCTTCTAGGGGGGAACACTGAAGCTTTCTTT. Protein product: CASTLLGGNTEAFF.

Details on this clone: One end of the junction varies from germline; a read error may be responsible. This chain joins TRBV5-6 and TRBJ2-7; no reliable D call. CDR1 and CDR2 from the germline V gene are SGHDT and YYEEEE. This CDR3 spans 13 amino acids. CDR3: CASRSDDPPVVDF. The CDR3 DNA is TGTGCCAGCAGGTCAGATGACCCCCCTGTGGTAGACTTC.

V and J are TRBV25-1 and TRBJ2-5, with 13 bases aligning to TRBD2. The CDR3 runs 15 residues. Trimming removed 8 bases from V and 2 bases from J; junction bases left unmatched: 5. CDR1 and CDR2 from the germline V gene are MGHDK and SYGVNS. CDR3 in DNA: TGTGCCAGCGGGACTAGCGGGGTTATACAAGAGACCCAGTACTTC. It codes for CASGTSGVIQETQYF.

This chain links TRBV7-9 with TRBJ2-7; TRBD1 might be the D (5 bases). The CDR3 sequence is 13 residues long. Trimming stripped 7 bases from V and 5 bases from J, with 15 bases between. The germline gives CDR1 SEHNR, CDR2 FQNEAQ (reference sequence). The DNA for the CDR3 is TGTGCCAGCACCCCCGACCAGGGAAACGAGCAGTACTTC. Translated: CASTPDQGNEQYF.

This clone was seen more than once but under ten times. The chain combines TRBV19 with TRBJ2-2; D ambiguous. The V and J ends lost 7 bases and 0 bases respectively, with 9 bases between them. Germline CDR1 LNHDA, CDR2 SQIVND (reference sequence). The CDR3 is 14 amino acids. CDR3 nucleotide sequence: TGTGCCAGTAATAGGTTCCCGAACACCGGGGAGCTGTTTTTT. It yields the protein CASNRFPNTGELFF.

The chain links TRBV27 to TRBJ1-6; D is unresolved. Per germline, CDR1 MNHEY and CDR2 SMNVEV (reference sequence). Trimming removed 2 bases at V and 0 bases at J, with 14 bases between. This CDR3 spans 18 amino acids. The CDR3 spells CASSLLRRLDSYNSPLHF. The DNA for the CDR3 is TGTGCCAGCAGTTTACTTCGTCGCCTAGACTCCTATAATTCACCCCTCCACTTT.

This chain joins TRBV27 and TRBJ1-2, with D uncertain. CDR3 length equals 12 residues. Trimming cost V 0 bases and J 10 bases, with 9 bases left between them. Germline V CDR1 and CDR2: MNHEY, SMNVEV (reference sequence). CDR3 region: CASSLSGGSYTF. Here the CDR3 DNA reads TGTGCCAGCAGTTTATCGGGAGGGTCCTACACCTTC.

The V and J genes are TRBV4-2 and TRBJ1-1; the match to TRBD1 covers 7 bases. The CDR3 contains 14 residues. J lost 6 bases, V lost 0 bases, and 4 bases had no gene match. Germline CDR1 LGHNA, CDR2 YNFKEQ. The CDR3 region is CASSQEGGQPEAFF. Here the CDR3 DNA reads TGTGCCAGCAGCCAAGAGGGGGGACAGCCTGAAGCTTTCTTT.

The CDR3 loop is CASRPLGEETQYF. For the CDR3, the DNA is TGTGCCAGTCGTCCATTGGGCGAAGAGACCCAGTACTTC. The rearrangement uses TRBV9 and TRBJ2-5; no reliable D call. Germline V lookup: CDR1 SGDLS, CDR2 YYNGEE. The germline V and J ends were trimmed by 8 bases and 3 bases, with 14 bases remaining between them. The CDR3 sequence is 13 residues long. Full variable domain (remainder filled in from reference TRBV9 and TRBJ2-5): DSGVTQTPKHLITATGQRVTLRCSPRSGDLSVYWYQQSLDQGLQFLIQYYNGEERAKGNILERFSAQQFPDLHSELNLSSLELGDSALYFCASRPLGEETQYFGPGTRLLVL.

The chain joins TRBV6-1 to TRBJ1-3; D not resolved. Between the trimmed V and J ends, which lost 4 bases and 2 bases, there was a span of 12 bases. CDR1 MNHNS and CDR2 SASEGT come from the germline V gene. This CDR3 region has 15 residues. This CDR3 is CASSVKDLAGNTIYF. In DNA, the CDR3 is TGTGCCAGCAGTGTGAAGGATCTGGCTGGAAACACCATATATTTT.

V and J are TRBV10-3 and TRBJ1-1; the match to TRBD1 covers 7 bases. The V and J ends lost 10 bases and 1 base, in that order; junction bases with no gene match: 6. CDR1 is ENHRY, CDR2 SYGVKD, per germline. The CDR3 has 13 amino acids. The CDR3 region is CATLDRPNTEAFF. CDR3 in DNA: TGTGCCACCCTGGACAGGCCGAACACTGAAGCTTTCTTT.

This clone was counted once. The chain couples TRBV6-8 to TRBJ1-4; tentative D call: TRBD1 (5 bases). The CDR3 spans 14 residues. In germline, CDR1 is MNHGY, CDR2 SAAAGT. V shed 6 bases and J shed 8 bases, with 16 bases lying between them. The CDR3 reads CASRSRGREEKLFF. DNA of the CDR3: TGTGCCAGCAGATCACGGGGGAGGGAGGAAAAACTGTTTTTT.

The genes are TRBV6-5 and TRBJ1-6, with D maybe TRBD1 (6 bases). Germline lookup yields CDR1 MNHEY and CDR2 SVGAGI. V was shortened by 5 bases and J by 7 bases, with 15 bases between the two germline ends. This CDR3 comprises 15 residues. In DNA, the CDR3 is TGTGCCAGCAGTCCCCTGACAGGAGTAAATTCACCCCTCCACTTT. It codes for CASSPLTGVNSPLHF.

The sample holds one count of this clone. The chain uses TRBV5-6 and TRBJ2-5; a weak D match, TRBD1 (6 bases). V lost 2 bases and J 5 bases, leaving 28 bases between the germline ends. The CDR3 consists of 19 residues. Germline V gene data show CDR1 as SGHDT and CDR2 as YYEEEE. The CDR3 nucleotides read TGTGCCAGCAGCTTTGGGGGAAGGGAGATTGGGGGCCTAAGGGAGACCCAGTACTTC. Translated, it gives CASSFGGREIGGLRETQYF.

Only a few counts were recorded for this clone. This chain links TRBV7-2 with TRBJ2-7; D is possibly TRBD2 (6 bases). V was trimmed by 5 bases and J by 7 bases, leaving 15 bases between them. Germline values: CDR1 SGHTA, CDR2 FQGNSA. CDR3 length equals 13 residues. CDR3: CASSTVGGGEQYF. The CDR3 DNA reads as TGTGCCAGCAGCACAGTGGGAGGAGGAGAGCAGTACTTC.

The V and J genes are TRBV5-1 and TRBJ1-5; D is unclear. Germline CDR1 and CDR2: SGHRS and YFSETQ. With 0 bases removed from V and 6 bases from J, the gap between germline ends came to 4 bases. This CDR3 comprises 12 residues. The CDR3 region is CASSLEGQPQHF. The CDR3 DNA follows: TGCGCCAGCAGCTTGGAAGGTCAGCCCCAGCATTTT.

The J gene is TRBJ1-2, the V gene TRBV11-2; D is uncertain. The CDR3 has 12 residues. Germline CDR1 SGHAT, CDR2 FQNNGV. V was shortened by 5 bases and J by 3 bases, with 7 bases between the two germline ends. The CDR3 nucleotides are TGTGCCAGCAGCCATGACCACTATGGCTACACCTTC. Translation gives CASSHDHYGYTF. The whole variable domain, remainder taken from reference TRBV11-2 and TRBJ1-2, is EAGVAQSPRYKIIEKRQSVAFWCNPISGHATLYWYQQILGQGPKLLIQFQNNGVVDDSQLPKDRFSAERLKGVDSTLKIQPAKLEDSAVYLCASSHDHYGYTFGSGTRLTVV.

The rearrangement links TRBV2 to TRBJ2-5, with D perhaps assigned TRBD1 or TRBD2 (5 bases each). Germline loops: CDR1 SNHLY, CDR2 FYNNEI. Trimming stripped 6 bases from V and 10 bases from J, with 27 bases between. The CDR3 consists of 16 residues. The DNA of the CDR3 is TGTGCCAGCAGCCGAAGGGGTGCGACGGCGGGCAGAGGCCAGTACTTC. This sequence encodes CASSRRGATAGRGQYF.

V is TRBV19 and J is TRBJ2-1, with TRBD2 identical over 7 bases. J gave up 7 bases and V 3 bases, and 9 bases lay outside the gene matches. The CDR3 runs to 15 residues. Germline-derived CDR1 and CDR2 are LNHDA and SQIVND (reference sequence). The DNA of the CDR3 is TGTGCCAGTAGTATTACCGGGGAGGGGTGGAATGAGCAGTTCTTC. Amino acids: CASSITGEGWNEQFF.

The chain uses TRBV12-5 and TRBJ1-4, with a weak D call TRBD1 (6 bases). The germline V gene has CDR1 LGHNT and CDR2 FRNRAP. Trimming shortened V by 5 bases and J by 3 bases, and 16 bases separated the two germline ends. CDR3 length equals 16 residues. CDR3 nucleotides: TGTGCTAGTGGTCTCATGACGGACAGATCTAATGAAAAACTGTTTTTT. Translated, it gives CASGLMTDRSNEKLFF.

This clone appeared once. This rearrangement joins TRBV10-3 to TRBJ2-1; no clear D gene. With 5 bases removed from V and 7 bases from J, the gap between germline ends came to 6 bases. Germline V gene data show CDR1 as ENHRY and CDR2 as SYGVKD. This CDR3 is built from 11 residues. CDR3 protein: CAISSQNEQFF. The CDR3 region has the DNA TGTGCCATCAGTAGTCAAAATGAGCAGTTCTTC.

This clone was seen a single time. The V and J genes are TRBV11-2 and TRBJ1-1, with D perhaps TRBD1 (5 bases). The CDR3 is 17 residues long. The germline gives CDR1 SGHAT, CDR2 FQNNGV. Trimming took off 2 bases at V and 1 base at J, with 17 bases between the two ends. CDR3 bases: TGTGCCAGCAGCTTAATGCCCCCAGGGAGGGGGAACACTGAAGCTTTCTTT. The encoded protein is CASSLMPPGRGNTEAFF.

This chain uses TRBV19 with TRBJ1-6, with a weak D call TRBD1 (6 bases). Germline V CDR1 and CDR2: LNHDA, SQIVND (reference sequence). This CDR3 contains 14 residues. Between the trimmed V and J ends, which lost 5 bases and 9 bases, there was a span of 14 bases. The CDR3 nucleotides read TGTGCCAGTAGTTACAGGGCCGATAGTTCACCCCTCCACTTT. It is translated as CASSYRADSSPLHF.